The 19 T cell receptor beta chains given below trace back to one sample, sequenced in a study of CD8+ T cells in alopecia areata. Treatment: oral pan-JAK inhibitor, 5-10 mg twice daily. After isolation, RNA underwent reverse transcription to generate cDNA as the sequencing template. Using immunoSEQ multiplex PCR, the repertoire was profiled, and TCRdb retains in-frame clones only, with some absent. The sample contains 200,000 or so clones, about three fifths of which appear only once. The sample here was CD4+ T cells sorted from blood, taken at week 24, from a patient treated with tofacitinib. The origin of the receptors is a human donor with alopecia areata.

The V gene is TRBV6-5, the J gene TRBJ2-3; 7 nucleotides line up with TRBD1. In germline, CDR1 is MNHEY, CDR2 SVGAGI. V lost 6 bases, J lost 0 bases, and 6 bases stayed unmatched. CDR3 length equals 15 residues. CDR3 sequence: CASREGASSTDTQYF. In nucleotides, the CDR3 is TGTGCCAGCAGAGAGGGGGCAAGTAGCACAGATACGCAGTATTTT.

The chain carries TRBV7-2 and TRBJ1-2, with 9 nucleotides matching TRBD1. Germline assignment: CDR1 SGHTA and CDR2 FQGNSA. The CDR3 totals 15 residues. The junction had 4 bases not matched to a gene; V was cut back by 1 base and J by 4 bases. The CDR3 DNA reads as TGTGCCAGCAGCTTAGAGCGGACAGGGGCCTATGGCTACACCTTC. Translating gives CASSLERTGAYGYTF.

The genes are TRBV30 and TRBJ2-3, with D possibly matching TRBD1 (6 bases). The CDR3 extends over 13 amino acids. Germline V gives CDR1 GTSNPN, CDR2 SVGIG (reference sequence). Trimming left V 0 bases short and J 7 bases short, with 11 bases between. CDR3 sequence: CAWSVTGVYTQYF. DNA of the CDR3: TGTGCCTGGAGTGTGACAGGAGTCTATACGCAGTATTTT. The full variable domain, with the rest looked up from reference TRBV30 and TRBJ2-3, is SQTIHQWPATLVQPVGSPLSLECTVEGTSNPNLYWYRQAAGRGLQLLFYSVGIGQISSEVPQNLSASRPQDRQFILSSKKLLLSDSGFYLCAWSVTGVYTQYFGPGTRLTVL.

This clone was seen only a few times. V usage is TRBV5-1 and J usage is TRBJ2-5; no clear D gene. The V gene lost 2 bases and the J gene lost 4 bases, with 6 bases spanning the gap. Germline lookup yields CDR1 SGHRS and CDR2 YFSETQ. The CDR3 extends over 12 amino acids. The CDR3 spells CASSLIRETQYF. The CDR3 nucleotides read TGCGCCAGCAGCTTAATCCGAGAGACCCAGTACTTC.

The J gene is TRBJ2-2, the V gene TRBV5-6; no firm D call. Per germline, CDR1 SGHDT and CDR2 YYEEEE. The V end lost 0 bases, the J end lost 0 bases, and 6 bases lay between the germline ends. The CDR3 contains 15 residues. The CDR3 here is CASSLAAANTGELFF. As DNA, the CDR3 is TGTGCCAGCAGCTTGGCCGCGGCGAACACCGGGGAGCTGTTTTTT. Variable domain in full (rest from reference TRBV5-6 and TRBJ2-2): DAGVTQSPTHLIKTRGQQVTLRCSPKSGHDTVSWYQQALGQGPQFIFQYYEEEERQRGNFPDRFSGHQFPNYSSELNVNALLLGDSALYLCASSLAAANTGELFFGEGSRLTVL.

The rearrangement joins TRBV18 to TRBJ2-1; the D is unclear. V shed 3 bases and J shed 8 bases, with 14 bases lying between them. CDR1 and CDR2 from the germline V gene are KGHSH and LQKENI. CDR3 length equals 14 residues. This chain's CDR3 is CASSPNSVKDEQFF. The CDR3 bases are TGTGCCAGCTCACCGAACAGTGTGAAAGATGAGCAGTTCTTC.

The chain has TRBV29-1 and TRBJ2-3; D uncertain. V lost 4 bases and J 1 base, leaving 3 bases between the germline ends. CDR3 length: 11 amino acids. Germline V gene lookup returns CDR1 SQVTM and CDR2 ANQGSEA. This chain's CDR3 is CSVAGTDTQYF. Written as DNA, the CDR3 is TGCAGCGTTGCGGGCACAGATACGCAGTATTTT.

This clone was seen a handful of times. The J gene is TRBJ2-3, the V gene TRBV18; 9 bases agree with TRBD2. The V gene end was trimmed by 3 bases and the J gene end by 3 bases; junction bases not matched to a gene: 7. From germline, CDR1 is KGHSH and CDR2 LQKENI. The CDR3 consists of 16 residues. The CDR3 protein is CASSPRNSGGTDTQYF. In DNA form, the CDR3 reads TGTGCCAGCTCACCGAGGAATAGCGGGGGAACAGATACGCAGTATTTT.

The CDR3 DNA sequence: TGTGCCAGCAGTGATCCAGGGCTACGAGGGCAGTACTTC. This sequence encodes CASSDPGLRGQYF. V usage is TRBV25-1 and J usage is TRBJ2-7; D might be TRBD1 (5 bases). In germline, CDR1 is MGHDK, CDR2 SYGVNS. Trimming cost V 3 bases and J 9 bases, with 15 bases left between them. The CDR3 loop spans 13 amino acids.

The genes are TRBV29-1 and TRBJ2-7; perhaps TRBD2 as D (6 bases). CDR1 SQVTM and CDR2 ANQGSEA come from the germline V gene. This CDR3 is 12 amino acids long. Trimming removed 1 base at V and 5 bases at J, with 9 bases between. The CDR3 protein is CSVEGGGDEQYF. The CDR3 bases are TGCAGCGTTGAAGGCGGAGGGGACGAGCAGTACTTC.

This chain joins TRBV4-2 and TRBJ1-1; D not certain. Trimming shortened V by 0 bases and J by 7 bases, and 6 bases separated the two germline ends. Germline V gives CDR1 LGHNA, CDR2 YNFKEQ. This CDR3 contains 12 residues. The CDR3 nucleotides read TGTGCCAGCAGCCAAGATAAGGGTGAAGCTTTCTTT. Its protein is CASSQDKGEAFF.

This chain joins TRBV5-4 and TRBJ2-1, with D maybe TRBD1 (6 bases). V dropped 4 bases and J dropped 4 bases, with 18 bases sitting between them. Germline loops: CDR1 SGHNT, CDR2 YYREEE (reference sequence). CDR3 length: 16 residues. The CDR3 reads CASSDDLGGEYNEQFF. For the CDR3, the DNA is TGTGCCAGCAGCGATGACCTAGGGGGAGAATACAATGAGCAGTTCTTC.

J is TRBJ2-2 and V is TRBV5-1; 7 bases fit TRBD1. J lost 4 bases, V lost 6 bases, and 18 bases had no gene match. The CDR3 contains 18 residues. Per germline, CDR1 SGHRS and CDR2 YFSETQ. The CDR3 spells CASNPGNWGTDGTGELFF. The DNA of the CDR3 is TGCGCCAGCAACCCTGGGAATTGGGGGACAGACGGCACCGGGGAGCTGTTTTTT. Complete variable domain (other parts from reference TRBV5-1 and TRBJ2-2): KAGVTQTPRYLIKTRGQQVTLSCSPISGHRSVSWYQQTPGQGLQFLFEYFSETQRNKGNFPGRFSGRQFSNSRSEMNVSTLELGDSALYLCASNPGNWGTDGTGELFFGEGSRLTVL.

The CDR3 loop reads CASSYRDSSYEQYF. CDR3 DNA sequence: TGTGCCAGCAGTTACCGTGACAGCTCCTACGAGCAGTACTTC. The chain recombines TRBV6-5 with TRBJ2-7; the D gene is possibly TRBD1 (5 bases). The CDR3 spans 14 residues. V was shortened by 2 bases and J by 0 bases, with 8 bases between the two germline ends. Looked up from germline, CDR1 is MNHEY and CDR2 is SVGAGI.

The chain is built from TRBV29-1 and TRBJ2-7; 7 bases match TRBD1. CDR1 and CDR2 from the germline V gene are SQVTM and ANQGSEA. The J segment lost 4 bases and the V segment lost 0 bases, leaving 6 bases of the junction unmatched. The CDR3 runs to 14 residues. The DNA for the CDR3 is TGCAGCGTTGAAGAGTCGGGACAGCTATACGAGCAGTACTTC. It encodes CSVEESGQLYEQYF.

This chain joins TRBV10-3 and TRBJ2-7, with D hard to call. The germline V gene has CDR1 ENHRY and CDR2 SYGVKD. The CDR3 spans 13 residues. V shed 4 bases and J shed 1 base, with 8 bases lying between them. As DNA, the CDR3 is TGTGCCATCAGTGCTGGCTTTTCCTACGAGCAGTACTTC. As protein: CAISAGFSYEQYF.

The chain is built from TRBV5-6 and TRBJ2-7; 9 positions agree with TRBD2. With V trimmed by 0 bases and J by 3 bases, 10 bases remained unmatched. Germline V gene sequence: CDR1 SGHDT, CDR2 YYEEEE. The CDR3 has 17 amino acids. The CDR3, as DNA: TGTGCCAGCAGCTTGGGAGGGCCAGCGGGAGGATTCTACGAGCAGTACTTC. It is translated as CASSLGGPAGGFYEQYF.

Written as DNA, the CDR3 is TGTGCCAGCAGGAGAGCGGGAGATGTTTACGAGCAGTACTTC. Amino acid sequence: CASRRAGDVYEQYF. V is TRBV28 and J is TRBJ2-7; TRBD2 aligns across 8 bases. Germline CDR1 is MDHEN and CDR2 is SYDVKM. The CDR3 is 14 amino acids. Germline trimming cut 6 bases from V and 4 bases from J; bases unmatched to any gene: 8.

This rearrangement joins TRBV5-1 to TRBJ2-7, with 8 nucleotides matching TRBD1. The trim removed 0 bases at V and 7 bases at J, leaving 6 bases unmatched. This CDR3 is 14 amino acids long. Germline CDR1 and CDR2: SGHRS and YFSETQ. CDR3 amino acids: CASSLGATGDEQYF. In nucleotides, the CDR3 is TGCGCCAGCAGCTTGGGGGCGACAGGGGATGAGCAGTACTTC.